What follows describes a single T cell receptor beta chain. Its cognate antigen is unknown. In the PCR, 60 Vbeta and 13 Jbeta primers were used. Produced via immunoSEQ multiplex PCR; TCRdb's table is partial and in-frame only. Listed are around 160,000 clones; 1.5% to 2% falls within the top ten. The data were obtained in a study of cytomegalovirus exposure and HLA in healthy donors. General study results and limits: DRB1 showed the most TCR associations and HLA-C the fewest in a later analysis, as rates varied by HLA locus.

The CDR3 consists of 16 residues. Germline-derived CDR1 and CDR2 are SGHTA and FQGNSA. Deletions cut 2 bases from V and 0 bases from J, with 11 bases between. The chain is built from TRBV7-2 and TRBJ2-4; the D gene is possibly TRBD1 (6 bases). The sequencing sample was made of PBMCs. The sequence was collected from a woman in her forties or fifties in good health and CMV-seronegative. The CDR3 sequence is CASSLRTELAKNIQYF. The DNA of the CDR3 is TGTGCCAGCAGCTTACGGACAGAACTAGCCAAAAACATTCAGTACTTC.